Detailed here is one T cell receptor (beta chain). Patients were excluded for autoimmune disease history or systemic immunosuppression. Trimming pared 11 bases from V and 7 bases from J, leaving 18 bases between. In germline, CDR1 is LNHDA, CDR2 SQIVND (reference sequence). The CDR3 covers 13 residues. The data derive from a study of OX40 agonist ivuxolimab in advanced cancers. The assay was immunoSEQ multiplex PCR, and TCRdb's table has in-frame clones only and misses some. The table includes 50,000 or so clones, around 86% detected once. The receptor's source is an adult with an advanced solid tumor such as melanoma, head and neck, liver or kidney cancer. This specimen was CD4+ or CD8+ T cells sorted from blood, taken in a trial of the OX40 agonist ivuxolimab. This chain joins TRBV19 and TRBJ1-5; no clear D. The CDR3 coding sequence is TGTGCCCCCTCACCCCGGTTTAGGCAGCCCCAGCATTTT. Its translation is CAPSPRFRQPQHF.